A single sample gave rise to the 23 T cell receptor beta chains below, sequenced in a study of shared clonotypes between healthy human individuals. The method was immunoSEQ multiplex PCR; TCRdb's version includes in-frame clones alone and lacks a portion of them. The table has 740,000 or so clones, 73% seen once; the top ten hold under 2%. Sequencing was done on a sample of memory CD4+ T cells sorted from blood. This sample's subset: CD45RA-negative fraction. The source is a woman aged 25 to 39 in good health.

CDR3 amino acids: CASKRSGDTQYF. The CDR3 DNA reads TGTGCCAGCAAGAGATCCGGGGATACGCAGTATTTT. The rearrangement links TRBV19 to TRBJ2-3; D call uncertain. Trimming left V 9 bases short and J 6 bases short, with 13 bases between. The CDR3 covers 12 residues. The V gene's germline CDR1 is LNHDA and CDR2 SQIVND (reference sequence).

V and J are TRBV15 and TRBJ2-1; D might be TRBD2 (5 bases). Germline CDR1 LNHNV, CDR2 YYDKDF (reference sequence). The germline V and J ends were trimmed by 1 base and 10 bases, with 11 bases remaining between them. The CDR3 covers 13 residues. The CDR3 spells CATSRAPGGEQFF. CDR3 nucleotides: TGTGCCACCAGCAGAGCTCCTGGAGGCGAGCAGTTCTTC.

The chain joins TRBV25-1 to TRBJ1-4; 9 positions agree with TRBD1. Germline V gene lookup returns CDR1 MGHDK and CDR2 SYGVNS. The trim removed 6 bases at V and 10 bases at J, leaving 6 bases unmatched. This CDR3 has 13 residues. The CDR3 coding sequence is TGTGCCAGCAGCGGGGACAGGGACCGAAAACTGTTTTTT. Translated, it gives CASSGDRDRKLFF.

This clone was recorded many times. The V gene is TRBV30, the J gene TRBJ2-5; the D gene could be TRBD1 or TRBD2 (6 bases each). Germline loops: CDR1 GTSNPN, CDR2 SVGIG (reference sequence). V was cut by 0 bases and J by 5 bases, with 10 bases left in between. The CDR3 runs 13 residues. The CDR3 coding sequence is TGTGCCTGGAGTGTACAGGGAGGTGAGACCCAGTACTTC. Translated, it gives CAWSVQGGETQYF.

V usage is TRBV5-4 and J usage is TRBJ1-5; no clear D gene. The CDR3 is 13 amino acids. The V gene's germline CDR1 is SGHNT and CDR2 YYREEE (reference sequence). Deletions cut 6 bases from V and 4 bases from J, with 11 bases between. CDR3 sequence: CASTLDGNQPQHF. The CDR3 nucleotides are TGTGCCAGCACCCTGGACGGGAATCAGCCCCAGCATTTT.

The chain links TRBV28 to TRBJ2-3; either TRBD1 or TRBD2 may supply D (5 bases each). V lost 5 bases and J lost 6, with 15 bases in between. Germline lookup yields CDR1 MDHEN and CDR2 SYDVKM. CDR3 length equals 14 residues. The CDR3 DNA reads TGTGCCAGCAGTCCTTACGACGGGACCGATACGCAGTATTTT. This sequence encodes CASSPYDGTDTQYF.

The rearrangement joins TRBV2 to TRBJ2-2, with TRBD2 matching 13 bases. V lost 4 bases and J lost 1; bases outside the gene matches: 9. The V gene's germline CDR1 is SNHLY and CDR2 FYNNEI. This CDR3 comprises 19 residues. CDR3 sequence reads: CASSGGLAGAVGNTGELFF. The CDR3 DNA reads as TGTGCCAGCAGTGGAGGACTAGCGGGAGCAGTTGGGAACACCGGGGAGCTGTTTTTT.

V is TRBV9 and J is TRBJ2-7; 12 bases are a match to TRBD2. The V and J ends lost 3 bases and 2 bases, in that order; junction bases with no gene match: 6. Germline-derived CDR1 and CDR2 are SGDLS and YYNGEE. This CDR3 comprises 16 residues. CDR3 sequence (DNA): TGTGCCAGCAGCGAGACACTAGCGGGGGGAGCCTACGAGCAGTACTTC. Its protein product is CASSETLAGGAYEQYF.

This chain joins TRBV29-1 and TRBJ1-1, with D uncertain. The V end was cut by 4 bases, the J end by 11 bases, with 17 bases between. This CDR3 contains 12 residues. Germline-derived CDR1 and CDR2 are SQVTM and ANQGSEA. CDR3 in amino acids: CSVAAGIPDAFF. The CDR3 DNA reads as TGCAGCGTTGCGGCCGGGATTCCAGACGCTTTCTTT.

The chain recombines TRBV10-1 with TRBJ2-7, with 8 nucleotides matching TRBD2. V shed 8 bases, J shed 0 bases, and the junction held 15 bases outside the gene matches. From germline, CDR1 is WNHNN and CDR2 SYGVQD (reference sequence). The CDR3 contains 17 residues. CDR3 DNA: TGCGCCAGCCCAACTAATAACTCTAGCGGGTTCTCCTACGAGCAGTACTTC. It translates to CASPTNNSSGFSYEQYF.

This clone was detected a few times. The chain is built from TRBV27 and TRBJ1-5, with 11 positions matching TRBD1. The CDR3 loop spans 16 amino acids. CDR1 and CDR2 (germline): MNHEY, SMNVEV (reference sequence). The J segment lost 5 bases and the V segment lost 2 bases, leaving 5 bases of the junction unmatched. CDR3 amino acids: CASSLHGQGAYQPQHF. CDR3 nucleotides: TGTGCCAGCAGTTTACACGGACAGGGGGCTTATCAGCCCCAGCATTTT.

V and J are TRBV11-2 and TRBJ2-4; the D gene is possibly TRBD1 (5 bases). V dropped 2 bases and J dropped 7 bases, with 9 bases sitting between them. CDR3 length: 13 amino acids. Germline V CDR1 and CDR2: SGHAT, FQNNGV. CDR3 residues: CASSLSQGNIQYF. The CDR3 DNA sequence: TGTGCCAGCAGCTTAAGCCAGGGCAACATTCAGTACTTC.

The chain joins TRBV19 to TRBJ2-5, with D unclear. Germline-derived CDR1 and CDR2 are LNHDA and SQIVND (reference sequence). The CDR3 runs to 13 residues. The germline V and J ends were trimmed by 6 bases and 4 bases, with 12 bases remaining between them. This CDR3 is CASSAISGETQYF. The CDR3 coding sequence is TGTGCCAGTAGCGCCATCTCCGGAGAGACCCAGTACTTC.

CDR3 sequence (DNA): TGCGCCAGCAGCGAGAGGACCGCGGGAGCCTACGAGCAGTACTTC. Protein sequence: CASSERTAGAYEQYF. The chain recombines TRBV5-1 with TRBJ2-7; 7 bases fit TRBD2. Germline values: CDR1 SGHRS, CDR2 YFSETQ. The trim removed 4 bases at V and 2 bases at J, leaving 9 bases unmatched. The CDR3 is 15 amino acids.

This chain uses TRBV6-1 with TRBJ2-7, with 7 bases fitting TRBD1. The V gene end was trimmed by 6 bases and the J gene end by 0 bases; junction bases not matched to a gene: 8. Germline CDR1 MNHNS, CDR2 SASEGT. This CDR3 is 15 amino acids long. The CDR3 sequence: CASRYRGSSSYEQYF. In DNA form, the CDR3 reads TGTGCCAGCAGATACAGGGGAAGCAGCTCCTACGAGCAGTACTTC.

The chain employs TRBV4-2 and TRBJ2-5; D is undetermined. The CDR3 has 13 amino acids. The V end lost 4 bases, the J end lost 5 bases, and 11 bases lay between the germline ends. The germline CDR1 and CDR2 sequences are LGHNA and YNFKEQ. The DNA of the CDR3 is TGTGCCAGCAGCCCCGACACGATGGAGACCCAGTACTTC. Its protein is CASSPDTMETQYF.

This clone showed up just once. CDR3 region: CASSLAATSYEQYF. In nucleotides, the CDR3 is TGTGCCAGTAGTCTAGCGGCTACCTCCTACGAGCAGTACTTC. This chain links TRBV19 with TRBJ2-7, with 7 bases identical to TRBD2. CDR1 is LNHDA, CDR2 SQIVND, per germline (reference sequence). J lost 0 bases, V lost 5 bases, and 4 bases had no gene match. The CDR3 runs 14 residues.

The count of this clone is one. This chain links TRBV28 with TRBJ1-4; D perhaps matches TRBD1 (5 bases). Trimming stripped 4 bases from V and 0 bases from J, with 15 bases between. The CDR3 covers 17 residues. In germline, CDR1 is MDHEN, CDR2 SYDVKM. The CDR3 protein is CASSSPGLGTTNEKLFF. The CDR3 DNA follows: TGTGCCAGCAGTTCACCGGGGCTGGGGACAACTAATGAAAAACTGTTTTTT.

CDR3: CASRNGQGLSYEQYF. For the CDR3, the DNA is TGCGCCAGCAGGAACGGACAGGGCCTTTCCTACGAGCAGTACTTC. The chain has TRBV5-1 and TRBJ2-7, with TRBD1 matching over 8 bases. V shed 5 bases, J shed 1 base, and the junction held 8 bases outside the gene matches. There are 15 residues in the CDR3. From germline, CDR1 is SGHRS and CDR2 YFSETQ.

V and J are TRBV11-2 and TRBJ1-1, with no clear D. V was trimmed by 5 bases and J by 1 base, leaving 14 bases between them. This CDR3 has 15 amino acids. Germline CDR1 is SGHAT and CDR2 is FQNNGV. In DNA, the CDR3 is TGTGCCAGCAGCACCCGCCCGGGAAGGAACACTGAAGCTTTCTTT. Amino acids: CASSTRPGRNTEAFF.

V and J are TRBV7-2 and TRBJ1-5; D possibly corresponds to TRBD1 (5 bases). The V end lost 5 bases, the J end lost 4 bases, and 18 bases lay between the germline ends. Germline V CDR1 and CDR2: SGHTA, FQGNSA. This CDR3 contains 16 residues. The CDR3 loop is CASSPRGSGWNQPQHF. As DNA, the CDR3 is TGTGCCAGCAGCCCGCGGGGGTCAGGGTGGAATCAGCCCCAGCATTTT.

This chain uses TRBV27 with TRBJ1-5; D ambiguous. The CDR3 contains 15 residues. Germline lookup yields CDR1 MNHEY and CDR2 SMNVEV (reference sequence). Trimming took off 5 bases at V and 0 bases at J, with 11 bases between the two ends. CDR3 in amino acids: CASSPAGYSNQPQHF. The CDR3 DNA is TGTGCCAGCAGTCCGGCGGGGTATAGCAATCAGCCCCAGCATTTT.

In this sample, this clone turned up a few times. The V gene is TRBV7-2, the J gene TRBJ2-5, with unresolved D. The closer fit of TRBJ2-7 to the DNA end suggests the J call may be wrong. Per germline, CDR1 SGHTA and CDR2 FQGNSA. CDR3 size: 15 residues. The CDR3 DNA sequence: TGTGCCAGCAGCTCCGACTTCAACCCGACATACGAGCAGTACTTC. This codes for CASSSDFNPTYEQYF.